The 32 T cell receptor beta chains presented below share a single source sample, sequenced in a study of blood T cell repertoires in COVID-19. Only in-frame clones appear in the TCRdb table, and some are missing; sequencing was by immunoSEQ multiplex PCR. The sample carries about 170,000 clones, more than 75% recorded once. Sequenced input: peripheral blood. The receptor set was obtained from a man aged 50-60 years who had recovered from COVID-19.

This chain uses TRBV5-1 with TRBJ2-1, with D perhaps TRBD1 (6 bases). CDR3 size: 15 residues. V lost 0 bases, J lost 1 base, and 8 bases lay in between. From germline, CDR1 is SGHRS and CDR2 YFSETQ. The CDR3 DNA is TGCGCCAGCAGCTTGGAAGGACAGTCCTACAATGAGCAGTTCTTC. Its translation is CASSLEGQSYNEQFF.

The rearrangement links TRBV23-1 to TRBJ2-4; possibly TRBD1 for D (5 bases). TRBV23-1 counts as an open reading frame of uncertain function. This CDR3 has 14 amino acids. Between the trimmed V and J ends, which lost 2 bases and 4 bases, there was a span of 9 bases. The CDR3 is CASSQGPGKNIQYF. In DNA, the CDR3 is TGCGCCAGCAGTCAAGGGCCAGGGAAAAACATTCAGTACTTC.

This clone came up once. The rearrangement joins TRBV19 to TRBJ2-6; perhaps TRBD1 as D (6 bases). V lost 4 bases to trimming and J lost 2 bases, with 12 bases between them. The CDR3 has 16 amino acids. Germline CDR1 is LNHDA and CDR2 is SQIVND (reference sequence). DNA for the CDR3: TGTGCCAGTAGTACCATTACAGGGACTGGGGCCAACGTCCTGACTTTC. It translates to CASSTITGTGANVLTF.

The rearrangement joins TRBV18 to TRBJ2-7; 10 nucleotides line up with TRBD1. Germline assignment: CDR1 KGHSH and CDR2 LQKENI. This CDR3 contains 15 residues. Germline trimming cut 2 bases from V and 6 bases from J; bases unmatched to any gene: 7. The CDR3 bases are TGTGCCAGCTCACCATCGGGACAGGGGATACTCGAGCAGTACTTC. Residues: CASSPSGQGILEQYF.

The genes are TRBV6-4 and TRBJ2-1; D is undetermined. This CDR3 region has 13 residues. CDR1 and CDR2 (germline): MRHNA, SNTAGT. V gave up 3 bases and J gave up 5 bases, with 8 bases separating them. As DNA, the CDR3 is TGTGCCAGCAGTGAGAACGCTAACAATGAGCAGTTCTTC. Its protein product is CASSENANNEQFF.

This rearrangement joins TRBV6-5 to TRBJ1-2; D is possibly TRBD1 (5 bases). There are 12 residues in the CDR3. Germline V gene lookup returns CDR1 MNHEY and CDR2 SVGAGI. Between the trimmed V and J ends, which lost 6 bases and 4 bases, there was a span of 9 bases. CDR3 in amino acids: CASRQDRYGYTF. CDR3 DNA: TGTGCCAGCAGACAGGACCGCTATGGCTACACCTTC.

This chain uses TRBV5-1 with TRBJ1-2; D remains unclear. From germline, CDR1 is SGHRS and CDR2 YFSETQ. The V and J ends lost 0 bases and 7 bases respectively, with 13 bases between them. The CDR3 length is 14 residues. DNA for the CDR3: TGCGCCAGCAGCTTGGCCGGAGGACCTGGTGGCTACACCTTC. Its protein product is CASSLAGGPGGYTF.

The chain employs TRBV7-3 and TRBJ1-6; D not certain. V was trimmed by 11 bases and J by 6 bases, leaving 20 bases between them. This CDR3 has 15 residues. Germline loops: CDR1 SGHTA, CDR2 FQGTGA. CDR3 sequence reads: CAQSEGKLLNSPLHF. The CDR3 nucleotides read TGTGCCCAAAGCGAGGGTAAGCTGCTTAATTCACCCCTCCACTTT. Supplemented by reference TRBV7-3 and TRBJ1-6, the full variable domain reads GAGVSQTPSNKVTEKGKYVELRCDPISGHTALYWYRQSLGQGPEFLIYFQGTGAADDSGLPNDRFFAVRPEGSVSTLKIQRTERGDSAVYLCAQSEGKLLNSPLHFGNGTRLTVT.

V gene TRBV29-1 combines with J gene TRBJ2-1; D not certain. Trimming pared 1 base from V and 7 bases from J, leaving 5 bases between. CDR3 size: 11 residues. Germline CDR1 is SQVTM and CDR2 is ANQGSEA. CDR3 sequence: CSVEAGNEQFF. CDR3 DNA sequence: TGCAGCGTTGAAGCGGGTAATGAGCAGTTCTTC.

This clone turned up a few times. The genes are TRBV29-1 and TRBJ2-3; the D gene is possibly TRBD1 (6 bases). The CDR3 totals 13 residues. Looked up from germline, CDR1 is SQVTM and CDR2 is ANQGSEA. Trimming left V 6 bases short and J 4 bases short, with 14 bases between. The CDR3 protein is CSVRQPGADTQYF. The DNA for the CDR3 is TGCAGCGTCCGCCAGCCAGGGGCAGATACGCAGTATTTT.

The chain couples TRBV29-1 to TRBJ2-1; the D is unclear. Trimming removed 2 bases from V and 6 bases from J, with 11 bases in between. The CDR3 spans 13 residues. In germline, CDR1 is SQVTM, CDR2 ANQGSEA. Written as DNA, the CDR3 is TGCAGCGTTGAACCCCTAGTTGGCAATGAGCAGTTCTTC. Translation gives CSVEPLVGNEQFF.

The chain is built from TRBV6-5 and TRBJ1-6; 7 bases are shared with TRBD1. J gave up 0 bases and V 10 bases, and 3 bases lay outside the gene matches. Germline-derived CDR1 and CDR2 are MNHEY and SVGAGI. This CDR3 contains 14 residues. The CDR3 DNA reads TGTGCCACCTCAGGGGGCTCCTATAATTCACCCCTCCACTTT. This gives the protein CATSGGSYNSPLHF.

The rearrangement links TRBV3-1 (or the pseudogene TRBV3-2) to TRBJ2-3, with D perhaps TRBD2 (6 bases). Trimming left V 5 bases short and J 1 base short, with 19 bases between. The V gene's germline CDR1 is LGHDT and CDR2 YNNKEL (reference sequence). The CDR3 covers 17 residues. The CDR3 region is CASSGPGSTVRTDTQYF. The CDR3, as DNA: TGTGCCAGCAGCGGGCCCGGGAGTACGGTCCGCACAGATACGCAGTATTTT.

With regard to this clone: The identical CDR3 is also encoded by other nucleotide sequences in the sample. The chain couples TRBV2 to TRBJ1-3, with D perhaps TRBD1 (5 bases). The CDR3 consists of 14 residues. V lost 4 bases and J lost 4, with 11 bases in between. Looked up from germline, CDR1 is SNHLY and CDR2 is FYNNEI. CDR3: CASSAGSSGNTIYF. The CDR3 DNA reads TGTGCCAGCAGTGCAGGGTCTTCGGGAAACACCATATATTTT.

The rearrangement links TRBV5-4 to TRBJ2-2; D unclear. The V end was cut by 4 bases, the J end by 1 base, with 11 bases between. The V gene's germline CDR1 is SGHNT and CDR2 YYREEE (reference sequence). This CDR3 is built from 15 residues. Here the CDR3 reads CASSDDNRNTGELFF. The CDR3 DNA is TGTGCCAGCAGCGATGATAACAGGAACACCGGGGAGCTGTTTTTT. The full variable domain, with the rest looked up from reference TRBV5-4 and TRBJ2-2, is ETGVTQSPTHLIKTRGQQVTLRCSSQSGHNTVSWYQQALGQGPQFIFQYYREEENGRGNFPPRFSGLQFPNYSSELNVNALELDDSALYLCASSDDNRNTGELFFGEGSRLTVL.

This clone was picked up a small number of times. The chain combines TRBV3-1 (or the pseudogene TRBV3-2) with TRBJ2-7; TRBD2 matches at 8 bases. The CDR3 has 15 amino acids. Losses at the gene ends were 4 bases for V and 7 bases for J; bases not matched to a gene: 12. Germline lookup yields CDR1 LGHDT and CDR2 YNNKEL (reference sequence). CDR3 DNA sequence: TGTGCCAGCAGCCGATTAGCGGGAACAGGAGGTGAGCAGTACTTC. This gives the protein CASSRLAGTGGEQYF.

The rearrangement joins TRBV5-4 to TRBJ2-3; 8 bases are a match to TRBD2. The CDR3 runs to 16 residues. The V gene end was trimmed by 1 base and the J gene end by 0 bases; junction bases not matched to a gene: 4. Germline V gene data show CDR1 as SGHNT and CDR2 as YYREEE (reference sequence). As DNA, the CDR3 is TGTGCCAGCAGCTTGTCGGCTAGCGGGAGCACAGATACGCAGTATTTT. Residues: CASSLSASGSTDTQYF.

The rearrangement joins TRBV18 to TRBJ1-1; 7 positions agree with TRBD1. V lost 6 bases and J lost 1; bases outside the gene matches: 11. CDR3 length: 16 residues. CDR1 and CDR2 from the germline V gene are KGHSH and LQKENI. CDR3 bases: TGTGCCAGCTCGTCCGACAGGGCAGGTGGGAACACTGAAGCTTTCTTT. This codes for CASSSDRAGGNTEAFF.

The chain recombines TRBV27 with TRBJ2-1; tentatively, D is TRBD2 (7 bases). The germline V gene encodes CDR1 MNHEY and CDR2 SMNVEV (reference sequence). This CDR3 contains 17 residues. With 7 bases removed from V and 4 bases from J, the gap between germline ends came to 23 bases. The DNA for the CDR3 is TGTGCCAGCACGGCCGGTGGTTGGGGAGGGGGATACAATGAGCAGTTCTTC. This translates into CASTAGGWGGGYNEQFF.

The V and J genes are TRBV6-6 and TRBJ1-1; D possibly corresponds to TRBD1 (5 bases). CDR3 length equals 14 residues. CDR1 is MNHNY, CDR2 SVGAGI, per germline (reference sequence). The ends were cut back, 6 bases at V and 1 base at J, with 12 bases in the middle. Here the CDR3 DNA reads TGTGCCAGCAGCCAGGGACTCCCGAACACTGAAGCTTTCTTT. Translation gives CASSQGLPNTEAFF.

The chain joins TRBV5-1 to TRBJ2-5; TRBD2 agrees at 8 bases. Germline CDR1 reads SGHRS; CDR2 reads YFSETQ. Trimming at V came to 5 bases and at J to 5 bases, leaving 11 bases not matched to a gene. The CDR3 contains 15 residues. CDR3 residues: CASRSGSGVGETQYF. In DNA, the CDR3 is TGCGCCAGCAGGAGCGGGAGTGGGGTAGGGGAGACCCAGTACTTC.

The rearrangement links TRBV7-2 to TRBJ1-6; D is possibly TRBD1 (5 bases). This CDR3 has 12 residues. Trimming pared 6 bases from V and 5 bases from J, leaving 5 bases between. Germline CDR1 SGHTA, CDR2 FQGNSA. In nucleotides, the CDR3 is TGTGCCAGCAGACAGGATAATTCACCCCTCCACTTT. Its protein is CASRQDNSPLHF.

The rearrangement links TRBV5-5 to TRBJ2-1; a weak D match, TRBD1 (6 bases). The germline V and J ends were trimmed by 4 bases and 9 bases, with 20 bases remaining between them. Germline V gene data show CDR1 as SGHKS and CDR2 as YYEKEE (reference sequence). CDR3 length: 15 amino acids. For the CDR3, the DNA is TGTGCCAGCAGCCTCCTCCTGCGGACAGAGGGTGAGCAGTTCTTC. Protein: CASSLLLRTEGEQFF.

V gene TRBV5-1 combines with J gene TRBJ1-1, with D perhaps matching TRBD1 (5 bases). This CDR3 is 15 amino acids long. CDR1 SGHRS and CDR2 YFSETQ come from the germline V gene. Trimming took 2 bases from V and 0 from J, leaving 11 bases between them. CDR3 coding DNA: TGCGCCAGCAGCTTAATATCAGGGATGAACACTGAAGCTTTCTTT. It is translated as CASSLISGMNTEAFF.

The V call is TRBV30, the J call TRBJ1-1; TRBD1 might be the D (6 bases). CDR1 GTSNPN and CDR2 SVGIG come from the germline V gene (reference sequence). The CDR3 is made up of 14 amino acids. Trimming removed 2 bases at V and 4 bases at J, with 14 bases between. The CDR3 loop is CAWSTRGGGTEAFF. The CDR3 DNA reads as TGTGCCTGGAGTACCAGGGGTGGCGGCACTGAAGCTTTCTTT.

J is TRBJ1-4 and V is TRBV18, with D unclear. V was trimmed by 1 base and J by 3 bases, leaving 9 bases between them. Germline CDR1 is KGHSH and CDR2 is LQKENI. CDR3 length equals 15 residues. This CDR3 reads CASSPLPGPNEKLFF. CDR3 DNA sequence: TGTGCCAGCTCACCACTGCCGGGTCCTAATGAAAAACTGTTTTTT.

The CDR3, as DNA: TGTGCCAGCAGCCTCACTCGATACAATGAGCAGTTCTTC. It encodes CASSLTRYNEQFF. The J gene is TRBJ2-1, the V gene TRBV11-2, with D unclear. Trimming took 5 bases from V and 4 from J, leaving 9 bases between them. Germline V gene sequence: CDR1 SGHAT, CDR2 FQNNGV. The CDR3 is made up of 13 amino acids.

The rearrangement uses TRBV5-1 and TRBJ1-2; 7 positions match TRBD1. Germline loops: CDR1 SGHRS, CDR2 YFSETQ. The ends lost 2 bases at V and 5 bases at J; junction bases unmatched: 3. This CDR3 has 13 amino acids. The CDR3 nucleotides are TGCGCCAGCAGCTTTGAGGGGGCGTATGGCTACACCTTC. Translated: CASSFEGAYGYTF.

CDR3 nucleotides: TGCGCCAGCAGCCAAGAGTCCGTATCTCTATCCTACGAGCAGTACTTC. It encodes CASSQESVSLSYEQYF. This rearrangement joins TRBV4-3 to TRBJ2-7; D is ambiguous. Trimming took 0 bases from V and 1 from J, leaving 13 bases between them. Germline V gene sequence: CDR1 LGHNA, CDR2 YSLEER. CDR3 size: 16 residues.

The chain combines TRBV2 with TRBJ2-1; D gene unclear. The V and J ends lost 5 bases and 0 bases respectively, with 11 bases between them. Germline V gene data show CDR1 as SNHLY and CDR2 as FYNNEI. The CDR3 has 15 residues. The CDR3 is CASSPPQRSYNEQFF. The CDR3 DNA reads TGTGCCAGCAGTCCTCCTCAGCGCTCCTACAATGAGCAGTTCTTC.

The chain recombines TRBV7-2 with TRBJ2-5; 11 nucleotides match TRBD2. In germline, CDR1 is SGHTA, CDR2 FQGNSA. Trimming at V came to 8 bases and at J to 4 bases, leaving 12 bases not matched to a gene. The CDR3 totals 16 residues. The DNA of the CDR3 is TGTGCCAGCCCACCGACTAGCGGGATGATAGCAGAGACCCAGTACTTC. Translation: CASPPTSGMIAETQYF.

The V call is TRBV10-3, the J call TRBJ2-7; no reliable D call. Per the germline V gene, CDR1 is ENHRY and CDR2 is SYGVKD. This CDR3 is built from 15 residues. Trimming pared 0 bases from V and 1 base from J, leaving 10 bases between. The chain's CDR3 is CAISESEVYSYEQYF. The CDR3 coding sequence is TGTGCCATCAGTGAGTCCGAGGTATATTCCTACGAGCAGTACTTC.